This entry is about one TCR beta chain. Its antigen has not been determined. For each CD8+ T cell subset, flow sorting was done in triplicate, and roughly 330,000 cells per subset went directly into RLT lysis buffer. Naive CD8+ T cells were defined stringently as CD45RO-CCR7+CD27+CD95- to exclude memory contaminants. Peripheral blood mononuclear cells were isolated from buffy coats using standard density gradient centrifugation. Naive CXCR3-negative and CXCR3-positive CD8+ T cells were flow-sorted on a FACSAria III. Total RNA was extracted from sorted cells with an RNeasy Mini Kit. TCRdb names NextSeq 550 as the instrument used. The Human TCR Profiling Kit (MiLaboratory) was used to make UMI-labeled 5' RACE TRB cDNA libraries. The full amount of extracted RNA was used for cDNA synthesis, and the full amount of resulting cDNA was used for PCR amplification. The libraries were made side by side, with each library going through the same number of PCR cycles. The published analysis was carried out like this. About 50,000 +/- 9,200 unique UMI-labeled TRB cDNA molecules per library were extracted with MIGEC and MiXCR, with at least two reads per UMI required. On average, each library contained about 40,000 +/- 10,000 functional in-frame TRB CDR3 nucleotide clonotypes without stop codons. After downsampling to 5000 UMI-labeled TRB molecules per sample, diversity metrics such as normalized Shannon-Wiener and Chao1 were calculated in VDJtools. For the central five CDR3 residues, VDJtools calculated physicochemical properties weighted by clonotype size, namely interaction energy, strength, volume and Kidera factor 4. TCRdb reprocessed the reads, so every CDR3 protein sequence counts as one entry and DNA is not shown. The V and J calls here are based on TCRdb, not the publication. The sample has some 130,000 distinct CDR3 sequences on record. The ten largest clones take up just under 0.5% of the sample.

CDR1 and CDR2 (MDHEN, SYDVKM) derive from the germline V gene. From the cysteine through the phenylalanine, the CDR3 covers 14 amino acids. No DNA accompanies this entry. The data derive from a study of CXCR3-negative and CXCR3-positive naive CD8 T cells (dated by TCRdb to about 2019). Study-level background: In total, about 150 million TRB reads were obtained, which works out to roughly 1.5 +/- 0.3 million reads per library. Diversity and physicochemical repertoire analyses covered roughly eleven donors pooled from two independent experiments. The TRBV-TRBJ cluster analysis covered naive subsets from several donors and memory cells from 3 donors. Overall results and qualifications from the work: Because surface CD5, which has been linked to self-reactivity in mice, was comparable between naive subsets, TCR interaction strength was also inferred from TRB CDR3 physicochemical properties. Compared with CXCR3-negative naive cells, CXCR3-positive naive cells had TRB CDR3s with higher hydrophobicity (lower Kidera factor 4), lower energy, and higher strength and volume indices. Repertoire diversity was comparably high in both naive subsets but much lower in memory CD8+ T cells. CXCR3 expression partially decreased after cryopreservation, so most assays used freshly isolated PBMCs. Within the same donor, TRBV-TRBJ usage looked similar between naive CXCR3-negative and CXCR3-positive cells, but memory cells had distinct patterns.

Sample: naive CXCR3- CD8+ T cells from blood. Explained via the paper, the cell subset or site label denotes: CD45RO-CCR7+CD27+CD95- naive CD8+ T cells lacking CXCR3 (TNR3-). The chain links TRBV28 with TRBJ2-7; TCRdb selects TRBD2, and the lack of DNA leaves this call unchecked. The source is a human donor in good health. Some clones in this sample may be carry-over from other donors' samples. The CDR3 region: CASSVAGDFYEQYF.